This TCR beta chain was found in a study of Ad26.COV2.S vaccination and SARS-CoV-2 variants. Stated treatment: 15 to 20 received Ad26.COV2.S at low or high dose, single or two shots; roughly five received placebo; per-sample allocation not given. Material that was analyzed had been drawn on day 63 after the first vaccine or placebo injection. The protocol was immunoSEQ multiplex PCR, while the TCRdb copy is restricted to in-frame clones and leaves out a portion. In the table there are 350,000 to 450,000 clones, roughly 85% of which are singletons. This clonotype was obtained from a person aged 18-65 years who received the Ad26.COV2.S COVID-19 vaccine or a placebo. The input for sequencing was peripheral blood, taken in a trial of Ad26.COV2.S vaccine versus placebo.

Here the CDR3 reads CASSPTSGGPYYEQYF. CDR3 coding DNA: TGTGCCAGCAGTCCTACTAGCGGGGGGCCGTACTACGAGCAGTACTTC. The rearrangement joins TRBV4-2 to TRBJ2-7, with TRBD2 matching over 12 bases. CDR1 and CDR2 from the germline V gene are LGHNA and YNFKEQ. CDR3 length equals 16 residues. The trim removed 6 bases at V and 3 bases at J, leaving 9 bases unmatched.